These T cell receptor beta chains were read from a single sample in a study of beta chain features in type 1 diabetes. This table comes from immunoSEQ multiplex PCR, and its TCRdb copy is limited to in-frame clones, with some not included. The sample has around 240,000 clones; 68% are singletons. Input material: naive CD4+ T cells from blood. The origin of the receptors is a man aged 30 to 39 in good health. CDR3s leave out the opening cysteine and the closing phenylalanine or tryptophan. A D gene is named only where the DNA matches it firmly. Size values are once, few and many counts, or a class for expanded clones, and some rows have none.

NA	TRBV9	NA	TRBJ1-1	ASSVEQNTEAF
NA	TRBV7-2	once	TRBJ2-7	ASSLANTYEQY
NA	TRBV29-1	NA	TRBJ2-7	SVAGATSYEQY
TRBD2	TRBV7-2	NA	TRBJ2-5	ASSLRGGPETQY
NA	TRBV2	NA	TRBJ1-1	ASSGGMNTEAF
NA	TRBV28	once	TRBJ2-7	ASSFRGAGDEQY
TRBD1	TRBV7-7	NA	TRBJ1-5	ASSRPPGTGESQPQH
TRBD1	TRBV29-1	NA	TRBJ2-7	STTGTGVGEQY
TRBD1	TRBV12-5	NA	TRBJ1-2	ARDRGHYGYT
NA	TRBV7-9	NA	TRBJ2-1	ASSSGWTSEDCEQF
NA	TRBV5-1	NA	TRBJ1-1	ASSTSGTEAF
TRBD2	TRBV7-2	NA	TRBJ2-3	ASSLVAGMDTQY
NA	TRBV7-9	few	TRBJ2-3	ASSRWDTDTQY
NA	TRBV7-2	NA	TRBJ2-5	ASSLEYTETQY
NA	TRBV5-1	NA	TRBJ2-7	ASSLGGRADPSREQY